A selection of T cell receptor beta chains follows, all from one sample in a study of neurological immune-mediated disorders. Using its own MiXCR run on the 5' RACE reads, TCRdb lists one record per CDR3 protein. The data contain some 71,000 distinct CDR3 sequences, 9.5% to 13% of them singletons. The sequenced sample was PBMCs. The origin of the receptors is a man under 40 in good health. The CDR3 runs from the conserved cysteine through the conserved F or W. The D gene is left open where the match is weak. Size is stated for part of the rows, as once, few or many counts, or as a class when the clone is expanded.

D gene: -
V gene: TRBV6-2/TRBV6-3
clone size: few
J gene: TRBJ2-2
CDR3 protein: CASSPTTRVTGELFF
CDR3 DNA: TGTGCCAGCAGTCCGACTACTAGGGTCACCGGGGAGCTGTTTTTT

D gene: -
V gene: TRBV28
clone size: once
J gene: TRBJ1-5
CDR3 protein: CASTLSPRSGRNQPQHF
CDR3 DNA: TGTGCCAGCACCCTTTCCCCCAGGAGCGGCCGCAATCAGCCCCAGCATTTT

D gene: TRBD2
V gene: TRBV9
clone size: many
J gene: TRBJ2-5
CDR3 protein: CASSVGPSGREETQYF
CDR3 DNA: TGTGCCAGCAGCGTAGGCCCTAGCGGGCGAGAAGAGACCCAGTACTTC

D gene: TRBD2
V gene: TRBV7-2
clone size: -
J gene: TRBJ2-1
CDR3 protein: CASSLTREGFNEQFF
CDR3 DNA: TGTGCCAGCAGCTTAACGCGGGAGGGTTTCAATGAGCAGTTCTTC

D gene: TRBD1
V gene: TRBV4-2
clone size: many
J gene: TRBJ2-7
CDR3 protein: CASSQDKARDREQYF
CDR3 DNA: TGTGCCAGCAGCCAAGATAAAGCCAGGGACAGAGAGCAGTACTTC

D gene: -
V gene: TRBV7-2
clone size: many
J gene: TRBJ2-2
CDR3 protein: CASSLAAGANTGELFF
CDR3 DNA: TGTGCCAGCAGCTTAGCGGCAGGCGCGAACACCGGGGAGCTGTTTTTT

D gene: -
V gene: TRBV20-1
clone size: many
J gene: TRBJ2-5
CDR3 protein: CSARDSSLGLGETQYF
CDR3 DNA: TGCAGTGCTAGAGATTCGTCTCTAGGACTGGGAGAGACCCAGTACTTC

D gene: -
V gene: TRBV10-3
clone size: many
J gene: TRBJ2-7
CDR3 protein: CAISEVSRTYEQYF
CDR3 DNA: TGTGCCATCAGTGAGGTCAGCAGAACCTACGAGCAGTACTTC

D gene: -
V gene: TRBV10-3
clone size: -
J gene: TRBJ2-1
CDR3 protein: CDITQYRDSYNEQFF
CDR3 DNA: TGTGACATCACCCAGTACAGGGATTCCTACAATGAGCAGTTCTTC

D gene: TRBD1
V gene: TRBV3-1
clone size: many
J gene: TRBJ2-1
CDR3 protein: CASTTGTGGVHRYNEQFF
CDR3 DNA: TGTGCCAGCACCACCGGGACAGGGGGCGTCCATAGGTACAATGAGCAGTTCTTC

D gene: -
V gene: TRBV25-1
clone size: many
J gene: TRBJ1-5
CDR3 protein: CASSVASNQPQHF
CDR3 DNA: TGTGCCAGCAGTGTCGCTAGCAATCAGCCCCAGCATTTT

D gene: TRBD1
V gene: TRBV29-1
clone size: -
J gene: TRBJ1-1
CDR3 protein: CSACRDRGLSEAFF
CDR3 DNA: TGCAGCGCCTGCAGGGATAGGGGGCTCTCTGAAGCTTTCTTT

D gene: TRBD2
V gene: TRBV27
clone size: many
J gene: TRBJ2-3
CDR3 protein: CASKNRTSDTDTQYF
CDR3 DNA: TGTGCCAGCAAGAACCGGACTAGCGACACAGATACGCAGTATTTT

D gene: -
V gene: TRBV6-6
clone size: many
J gene: TRBJ2-7
CDR3 protein: CASSYRTGQYEQYF
CDR3 DNA: TGTGCCAGCAGTTACCGCACAGGGCAATACGAGCAGTACTTC

D gene: -
V gene: TRBV4-1
clone size: many
J gene: TRBJ1-4
CDR3 protein: CASSQGTQGFSEKLFF
CDR3 DNA: TGCGCCAGCAGCCAAGGTACGCAGGGTTTCAGTGAAAAACTGTTTTTT

D gene: -
V gene: TRBV27
clone size: many
J gene: TRBJ2-7
CDR3 protein: CASSSGGYSYEQYF
CDR3 DNA: TGTGCCAGCAGTTCAGGGGGGTACTCCTACGAGCAGTACTTC

D gene: TRBD1
V gene: TRBV3-1
clone size: many
J gene: TRBJ2-7
CDR3 protein: CASSPRTGGYEQYF
CDR3 DNA: TGTGCCAGCAGCCCGAGGACAGGGGGCTACGAGCAGTACTTC

D gene: -
V gene: TRBV2
clone size: many
J gene: TRBJ2-3
CDR3 protein: CASSGDGATDTQYF
CDR3 DNA: TGTGCCAGCAGTGGGGACGGAGCCACAGATACGCAGTATTTT

D gene: TRBD2
V gene: TRBV25-1
clone size: medium-sized
J gene: TRBJ2-3
CDR3 protein: CASSEGTSEIDTQYF
CDR3 DNA: TGTGCCAGCAGTGAAGGGACTAGCGAGATAGATACGCAGTATTTT

D gene: -
V gene: TRBV5-1
clone size: many
J gene: TRBJ2-7
CDR3 protein: CASSFGQVIYEQYF
CDR3 DNA: TGCGCCAGCAGCTTTGGGCAGGTCATCTACGAGCAGTACTTC

D gene: TRBD1
V gene: TRBV19
clone size: -
J gene: TRBJ2-6
CDR3 protein: CASSKDRSGANFLTF
CDR3 DNA: TGTGCCAGTAGTAAGGACAGGTCTGGGGCCAACTTCCTGACTTTC

D gene: TRBD1
V gene: TRBV28
clone size: -
J gene: TRBJ2-1
CDR3 protein: CASSPGTGATKYNEQFF
CDR3 DNA: TGTGCCAGCAGCCCAGGGACAGGGGCGACGAAATACAATGAGCAGTTCTTC

D gene: -
V gene: TRBV29-1
clone size: many
J gene: TRBJ1-2
CDR3 protein: CSGGNYGYTF
CDR3 DNA: TGCAGCGGCGGGAACTATGGCTACACCTTC

D gene: -
V gene: TRBV7-2
clone size: many
J gene: TRBJ2-1
CDR3 protein: CASSLLDNEQFF
CDR3 DNA: TGTGCCAGCAGCTTGTTGGACAATGAGCAGTTCTTC

D gene: -
V gene: TRBV6-1
clone size: many
J gene: TRBJ2-7
CDR3 protein: CASSLRTMAGEQYF
CDR3 DNA: TGTGCCAGCAGTCTGCGGACGATGGCGGGCGAGCAGTACTTC

D gene: -
V gene: TRBV29-1
clone size: many
J gene: TRBJ1-4
CDR3 protein: CSVEDPGTNEKLFF
CDR3 DNA: TGCAGCGTTGAAGACCCTGGGACTAATGAAAAACTGTTTTTT

D gene: TRBD2
V gene: TRBV14
clone size: many
J gene: TRBJ2-1
CDR3 protein: CASSLSGRAFNEQFF
CDR3 DNA: TGTGCCAGCAGCCTTAGCGGGAGGGCCTTCAATGAGCAGTTCTTC

D gene: -
V gene: TRBV4-1
clone size: many
J gene: TRBJ1-5
CDR3 protein: CASSNVVGAGGNPQHF
CDR3 DNA: TGCGCCAGCAGCAATGTGGTTGGGGCGGGAGGTAATCCCCAGCATTTT

D gene: TRBD2
V gene: TRBV20-1
clone size: few
J gene: TRBJ2-3
CDR3 protein: CSASLAGVADTQYF
CDR3 DNA: TGCAGTGCTAGCCTAGCGGGAGTGGCAGATACGCAGTATTTT

D gene: TRBD1
V gene: TRBV28
clone size: many
J gene: TRBJ2-7
CDR3 protein: CASSLLSTGGVYEQYF
CDR3 DNA: TGTGCCAGCAGTTTATTATCCACAGGGGGAGTCTACGAGCAGTACTTC

D gene: TRBD2
V gene: TRBV5-1
clone size: -
J gene: TRBJ2-7
CDR3 protein: CASSLAGGGSYEQYF
CDR3 DNA: TGCGCCAGCAGCTTAGCGGGAGGAGGCTCCTACGAGCAGTACTTC

D gene: TRBD1
V gene: TRBV18
clone size: many
J gene: TRBJ2-3
CDR3 protein: CASSPPGQGPTDTQYF
CDR3 DNA: TGTGCCAGCTCACCACCGGGACAGGGTCCCACAGATACGCAGTATTTT

D gene: -
V gene: TRBV20-1
clone size: many
J gene: TRBJ2-2
CDR3 protein: CSARDVAIPNTGELFF
CDR3 DNA: TGCAGTGCTAGAGATGTGGCGATACCTAACACCGGGGAGCTGTTTTTT

D gene: -
V gene: TRBV3-1
clone size: many
J gene: TRBJ1-1
CDR3 protein: CASSAREGLTEAFF
CDR3 DNA: TGTGCCAGCAGCGCTCGAGAGGGGCTAACTGAAGCTTTCTTT